The TCR beta chain described here comes from a study of blood T cell repertoires in COVID-19. Study-level background: COVID-19 samples, acute and convalescent, were from the United States, Italy and Spain.

Profiling relied on immunoSEQ multiplex PCR, and the TCRdb table lists in-frame clones only, not all of them. The sample includes approximately 140,000 clones, 88% seen only once; the top ten take around 28%. This CDR3 is 15 amino acids long. V dropped 10 bases and J dropped 4 bases, with 19 bases sitting between them. Germline-derived CDR1 and CDR2 are LNHDA and SQIVND (reference sequence). This clonotype originated in a human donor in a cohort sampled during active COVID-19. This sequence joins TRBV19 and TRBJ2-2, with D possibly TRBD2 on 6 matching bases. The specimen was peripheral blood. As DNA, the CDR3 is TGTGCCAACCCAGTGGGGGAGGCGGGCACCGGGGAGCTGTTTTTT. Its protein is CANPVGEAGTGELFF. The entire variable domain, with the rest obtained from reference TRBV19 and TRBJ2-2, is as follows: DGGITQSPKYLFRKEGQNVTLSCEQNLNHDAMYWYRQDPGQGLRLIYYSQIVNDFQKGDIAEGYSVSREKKESFPLTVTSAQKNPTAFYLCANPVGEAGTGELFFGEGSRLTVL.